This is a list of T cell receptor beta chains from one sample in a study of shared clonotypes between healthy human individuals. Clones were sequenced by immunoSEQ multiplex PCR, and TCRdb holds only the in-frame ones, with some missing. The data contain 2 million to 2.5 million clones, about 95% of them singletons. The specimen sequenced was naive CD8+ T cells sorted from blood. The receptors shown here come from a young man in good health. The CDR3 runs from the conserved cysteine through the conserved F or W. A D gene is named only where the DNA matches it firmly. Expanded clones get a size class; other rows say once, few or many, or leave the size out.

cdr3_aa: CASSPGPGDEQFF
cdr3_nt: TGTGCCAGCAGTCCGGGACCGGGGGATGAGCAGTTCTTC
j_call: TRBJ2-1
clone_size: .
d_call: .
v_call: TRBV27

cdr3_aa: CASSSDRETYEQYF
cdr3_nt: TGTGCCAGCAGTTCGGACAGGGAAACCTACGAGCAGTACTTC
j_call: TRBJ2-7
clone_size: once
d_call: TRBD1
v_call: TRBV6-5

cdr3_aa: CASSLALGAQGNEQYF
cdr3_nt: TGTGCCAGCAGTTTAGCTTTGGGGGCCCAGGGCAACGAGCAGTACTTC
j_call: TRBJ2-7
clone_size: .
d_call: .
v_call: TRBV7-9

cdr3_aa: CASSLAPMTGFYEQYF
cdr3_nt: TGTGCCAGCAGCTTAGCCCCGATGACAGGGTTCTACGAGCAGTACTTC
j_call: TRBJ2-7
clone_size: .
d_call: TRBD1
v_call: TRBV11-2

cdr3_aa: CASSVLQGPTDTQYF
cdr3_nt: TGTGCCAGCAGTGTTTTACAGGGCCCCACAGATACGCAGTATTTT
j_call: TRBJ2-3
clone_size: .
d_call: .
v_call: TRBV27

cdr3_aa: CASSLLATGYNEQFF
cdr3_nt: TGTGCCAGCAGTTTACTAGCGACGGGATACAATGAGCAGTTCTTC
j_call: TRBJ2-1
clone_size: .
d_call: .
v_call: TRBV28

cdr3_aa: CAWTWGPRSNEKLFF
cdr3_nt: TGTGCCTGGACGTGGGGGCCTCGCTCTAATGAAAAACTGTTTTTT
j_call: TRBJ1-4
clone_size: .
d_call: .
v_call: TRBV30

cdr3_aa: CASSRLSAGNTDTQYF
cdr3_nt: TGTGCCAGCAGCCGTCTCAGCGCTGGTAACACAGATACGCAGTATTTT
j_call: TRBJ2-3
clone_size: .
d_call: .
v_call: TRBV7-6

cdr3_aa: CASSQSGLVNSPLHF
cdr3_nt: TGCGCCAGCAGTCAATCGGGTCTGGTGAATTCACCCCTCCACTTT
j_call: TRBJ1-6
clone_size: .
d_call: .
v_call: TRBV23-1

cdr3_aa: CASSHWDSLNGYTF
cdr3_nt: TGTGCCAGCAGTCACTGGGACAGTTTAAATGGCTACACCTTC
j_call: TRBJ1-2
clone_size: .
d_call: TRBD1
v_call: TRBV25-1

cdr3_aa: CASSLEGETQYF
cdr3_nt: TGTGCCAGCAGCTTAGAAGGAGAGACCCAGTACTTC
j_call: TRBJ2-5
clone_size: .
d_call: .
v_call: TRBV13

cdr3_aa: CASSADLMNTEAFF
cdr3_nt: TGTGCCAGCAGTGCGGACCTCATGAACACTGAAGCTTTCTTT
j_call: TRBJ1-1
clone_size: .
d_call: .
v_call: TRBV27

cdr3_aa: CASSSEFSSYNEQFF
cdr3_nt: TGTGCCAGCAGCTCCGAATTTAGCTCCTACAATGAGCAGTTCTTC
j_call: TRBJ2-1
clone_size: .
d_call: .
v_call: TRBV5-5

cdr3_aa: CASSTVDPSYEQYF
cdr3_nt: TGTGCCAGCAGTACAGTTGACCCCTCCTACGAGCAGTACTTC
j_call: TRBJ2-7
clone_size: .
d_call: .
v_call: TRBV28

cdr3_aa: CASSFSGGDYEQYF
cdr3_nt: TGTGCCAGCAGTTTTAGCGGGGGAGATTACGAGCAGTACTTC
j_call: TRBJ2-7
clone_size: .
d_call: TRBD2
v_call: TRBV28

cdr3_aa: CASSLAGDRENGYTF
cdr3_nt: TGTGCCAGCAGCTTAGCCGGGGACAGGGAGAATGGCTACACCTTC
j_call: TRBJ1-2
clone_size: .
d_call: TRBD1
v_call: TRBV13

cdr3_aa: CASSQELPALGNEQFF
cdr3_nt: TGCGCCAGCAGCCAAGAATTGCCAGCCCTGGGGAATGAGCAGTTCTTC
j_call: TRBJ2-1
clone_size: .
d_call: .
v_call: TRBV4-1

cdr3_aa: CASSGPLGTGELFF
cdr3_nt: TGCGCCAGCAGTGGGCCTCTAGGGACCGGGGAGCTGTTTTTT
j_call: TRBJ2-2
clone_size: .
d_call: .
v_call: TRBV10-1

cdr3_aa: CASSFVSTNEKLFF
cdr3_nt: TGTGCCAGCAGCTTCGTCAGCACTAATGAAAAACTGTTTTTT
j_call: TRBJ1-4
clone_size: .
d_call: .
v_call: TRBV5-6

cdr3_aa: CASMGADRELFF
cdr3_nt: TGTGCCAGCATGGGCGCTGACAGGGAGCTGTTTTTT
j_call: TRBJ2-2
clone_size: .
d_call: .
v_call: TRBV2

cdr3_aa: CATSRAGSETQYF
cdr3_nt: TGTGCCACCAGCAGAGCAGGGTCGGAGACCCAGTACTTC
j_call: TRBJ2-5
clone_size: .
d_call: .
v_call: TRBV15

cdr3_aa: CASSFSGSVDNEQFF
cdr3_nt: TGTGCCAGCTCATTTAGCGGGAGTGTGGACAATGAGCAGTTCTTC
j_call: TRBJ2-1
clone_size: once
d_call: TRBD2
v_call: TRBV18

cdr3_aa: CASRKTELAYNEQFF
cdr3_nt: TGTGCCAGCAGGAAAACAGAGCTGGCCTACAATGAGCAGTTCTTC
j_call: TRBJ2-1
clone_size: once
d_call: .
v_call: TRBV6-6

cdr3_aa: CASSAFIGNTEAFF
cdr3_nt: TGTGCCAGCAGCGCCTTTATAGGGAACACTGAAGCTTTCTTT
j_call: TRBJ1-1
clone_size: .
d_call: .
v_call: TRBV9

cdr3_aa: CASSEVGTGWYQETQYF
cdr3_nt: TGTGCCAGCAGTGAAGTGGGGACAGGGTGGTACCAAGAGACCCAGTACTTC
j_call: TRBJ2-5
clone_size: .
d_call: TRBD1
v_call: TRBV6-1

cdr3_aa: CASSFSGSSHNEQFF
cdr3_nt: TGTGCCAGCAGCTTTAGCGGCAGTTCTCACAATGAGCAGTTCTTC
j_call: TRBJ2-1
clone_size: .
d_call: .
v_call: TRBV7-9

cdr3_aa: CASSQVAGRHQETQYF
cdr3_nt: TGCGCCAGCAGCCAAGTGGCGGGAAGACACCAAGAGACCCAGTACTTC
j_call: TRBJ2-5
clone_size: .
d_call: .
v_call: TRBV4-3

cdr3_aa: CASSSRTVTSTDTQYF
cdr3_nt: TGTGCCAGCAGTTCCCGGACTGTTACTAGCACAGATACGCAGTATTTT
j_call: TRBJ2-3
clone_size: .
d_call: .
v_call: TRBV27

cdr3_aa: CATEGWGSYEQYF
cdr3_nt: TGTGCCACCGAGGGGTGGGGCTCCTACGAGCAGTACTTC
j_call: TRBJ2-7
clone_size: .
d_call: .
v_call: TRBV6-5

cdr3_aa: CASSPPGAYEQYF
cdr3_nt: TGTGCCAGCAGCCCCCCGGGGGCCTACGAGCAGTACTTC
j_call: TRBJ2-7
clone_size: .
d_call: .
v_call: TRBV7-9

cdr3_aa: CASSFAGEGSNEKLFF
cdr3_nt: TGTGCCAGCAGTTTCGCTGGGGAAGGCTCTAATGAAAAACTGTTTTTT
j_call: TRBJ1-4
clone_size: .
d_call: .
v_call: TRBV28

cdr3_aa: CAWSVPIEGYGYTF
cdr3_nt: TGTGCCTGGAGTGTACCGATCGAGGGGTATGGCTACACCTTC
j_call: TRBJ1-2
clone_size: .
d_call: .
v_call: TRBV30

cdr3_aa: CASTANTEAFF
cdr3_nt: TGTGCCAGCACCGCGAACACTGAAGCTTTCTTT
j_call: TRBJ1-1
clone_size: once
d_call: .
v_call: TRBV6-6

cdr3_aa: CASSLVPGWGNTEAFF
cdr3_nt: TGTGCCAGCAGCTTGGTACCGGGTTGGGGAAACACTGAAGCTTTCTTT
j_call: TRBJ1-1
clone_size: .
d_call: .
v_call: TRBV5-6

cdr3_aa: CASSVEPSFLSSYNEQFF
cdr3_nt: TGTGCCAGCAGCGTAGAACCCAGCTTTCTGAGCTCCTACAATGAGCAGTTCTTC
j_call: TRBJ2-1
clone_size: .
d_call: .
v_call: TRBV9

cdr3_aa: CTSSLTYLGFGTDTQYF
cdr3_nt: TGCACCAGCAGCCTGACCTACCTGGGGTTCGGCACAGATACGCAGTATTTT
j_call: TRBJ2-3
clone_size: .
d_call: .
v_call: TRBV1

cdr3_aa: CASSSDRANTGELFF
cdr3_nt: TGTGCCAGCAGTTCAGACAGGGCAAACACCGGGGAGCTGTTTTTT
j_call: TRBJ2-2
clone_size: .
d_call: TRBD1
v_call: TRBV27

cdr3_aa: CACLLFNVREVGYTF
cdr3_nt: TGTGCCTGCCTCCTTTTTAACGTCAGGGAGGTTGGCTACACCTTC
j_call: TRBJ1-2
clone_size: .
d_call: .
v_call: TRBV30

cdr3_aa: CASSLGGYSNQPQHF
cdr3_nt: TGTGCCAGCAGCTTGGGGGGATATAGCAATCAGCCCCAGCATTTT
j_call: TRBJ1-5
clone_size: .
d_call: .
v_call: TRBV5-6

cdr3_aa: CAISGSRDRGGETQYF
cdr3_nt: TGTGCCATCAGTGGGTCTAGGGACAGGGGAGGTGAGACCCAGTACTTC
j_call: TRBJ2-5
clone_size: .
d_call: TRBD1
v_call: TRBV10-3

cdr3_aa: CASSGPNYGYTF
cdr3_nt: TGTGCCAGCAGTGGACCTAACTATGGCTACACCTTC
j_call: TRBJ1-2
clone_size: few
d_call: .
v_call: TRBV28

cdr3_aa: CASSAPNTGELFF
cdr3_nt: TGTGCCAGCAGTGCCCCGAACACCGGGGAGCTGTTTTTT
j_call: TRBJ2-2
clone_size: .
d_call: .
v_call: TRBV6-5

cdr3_aa: CASSLYRSGAVAEQFF
cdr3_nt: TGTGCCAGCAGCCTATACCGGAGCGGCGCAGTCGCTGAGCAGTTCTTC
j_call: TRBJ2-1
clone_size: .
d_call: .
v_call: TRBV2

cdr3_aa: CASSHGARGDTGELFF
cdr3_nt: TGTGCCAGCAGTCATGGGGCTAGGGGAGACACCGGGGAGCTGTTTTTT
j_call: TRBJ2-2
clone_size: .
d_call: .
v_call: TRBV5-6

cdr3_aa: CAISESGVGETQYF
cdr3_nt: TGTGCCATCAGTGAGTCAGGCGTTGGAGAGACCCAGTACTTC
j_call: TRBJ2-5
clone_size: .
d_call: .
v_call: TRBV10-3

cdr3_aa: CASSWDRYNEQFF
cdr3_nt: TGTGCCAGCAGTTGGGACCGTTACAATGAGCAGTTCTTC
j_call: TRBJ2-1
clone_size: .
d_call: .
v_call: TRBV27

cdr3_aa: CASSQDEGANTEAFF
cdr3_nt: TGCGCCAGCAGCCAAGATGAGGGAGCGAACACTGAAGCTTTCTTT
j_call: TRBJ1-1
clone_size: .
d_call: .
v_call: TRBV4-1

cdr3_aa: CASSLRTGTSEQYF
cdr3_nt: TGCGCCAGCAGTCTGCGGACAGGGACGTCCGAGCAGTACTTC
j_call: TRBJ2-7
clone_size: .
d_call: TRBD1
v_call: TRBV5-1

cdr3_aa: CASSKICPNDPLNTEAFF
cdr3_nt: TGTGCCAGCAGCAAAATTTGTCCGAACGATCCTTTGAACACTGAAGCTTTCTTT
j_call: TRBJ1-1
clone_size: .
d_call: .
v_call: TRBV21-1

cdr3_aa: CASSQEPGSYEQYF
cdr3_nt: TGTGCCAGCAGCCAAGAACCAGGATCCTACGAGCAGTACTTC
j_call: TRBJ2-7
clone_size: .
d_call: .
v_call: TRBV4-2

cdr3_aa: CASSQGATSGRARQETQYF
cdr3_nt: TGCGCCAGCAGCCAAGGGGCGACTAGCGGGAGGGCCAGGCAAGAGACCCAGTACTTC
j_call: TRBJ2-5
clone_size: few
d_call: TRBD2
v_call: TRBV4-1

cdr3_aa: CASSPKVYNEQFF
cdr3_nt: TGTGCCAGCAGTCCCAAAGTGTACAATGAGCAGTTCTTC
j_call: TRBJ2-1
clone_size: .
d_call: .
v_call: TRBV28

cdr3_aa: CASSWTGENEQFF
cdr3_nt: TGTGCCAGCAGTTGGACAGGGGAAAATGAGCAGTTCTTC
j_call: TRBJ2-1
clone_size: .
d_call: TRBD1
v_call: TRBV27

cdr3_aa: CASSYKTGASMNTEAFF
cdr3_nt: TGTGCCAGCAGTTATAAGACCGGGGCTTCCATGAACACTGAAGCTTTCTTT
j_call: TRBJ1-1
clone_size: .
d_call: .
v_call: TRBV7-9

cdr3_aa: CASDPDRVAYEQYF
cdr3_nt: TGTGCCAGCGACCCGGACAGGGTTGCCTACGAGCAGTACTTC
j_call: TRBJ2-7
clone_size: .
d_call: TRBD1
v_call: TRBV6-1

cdr3_aa: CASSTTGTSVQETQYF
cdr3_nt: TGCGCCAGCAGCACGACCGGGACTAGTGTCCAAGAGACCCAGTACTTC
j_call: TRBJ2-5
clone_size: .
d_call: TRBD2
v_call: TRBV5-1

cdr3_aa: CASRYGTGATNEKLFF
cdr3_nt: TGTGCCAGCAGGTACGGGACAGGGGCAACTAATGAAAAACTGTTTTTT
j_call: TRBJ1-4
clone_size: .
d_call: TRBD1
v_call: TRBV5-6

cdr3_aa: CASSQVAGDNQPQHF
cdr3_nt: TGCGCCAGCAGCCAGGTGGCAGGGGACAATCAGCCCCAGCATTTT
j_call: TRBJ1-5
clone_size: .
d_call: .
v_call: TRBV4-1

cdr3_aa: CASSFIPSYEQYF
cdr3_nt: TGTGCCAGCAGCTTCATCCCTTCCTACGAGCAGTACTTC
j_call: TRBJ2-7
clone_size: .
d_call: .
v_call: TRBV7-2

cdr3_aa: CASSAGWGPLNTGELFF
cdr3_nt: TGTGCCAGCAGCGCGGGATGGGGACCCTTGAACACCGGGGAGCTGTTTTTT
j_call: TRBJ2-2
clone_size: .
d_call: .
v_call: TRBV9